This T cell receptor (beta chain) derives from a study of T cells in Graves' hyperthyroidism and ophthalmopathy. Findings of the study overall: Within blood appeared most thyroid clonotypes that had expanded above 0.001.

The germline CDR1 and CDR2 sequences are SGHVS and FQNEAQ. The CDR3 consists of 16 residues. The V segment lost 6 bases and the J segment 6 bases; nucleotides outside the gene matches: 14. In its sample, this clonotype was seen many times. Its specificity is unknown. Ophthalmopathy patients all had a Clinical Activity Score of at least 3, a NOSPECS grade of at least 4 and disease under 3 months old. Amplified TCR beta CDR3 regions came from RNA transcripts. HTBI primers were used for first-round RT-PCR of the TCR CDR3. TCRdb used MiXCR to reprocess the multiplex PCR reads, holding one entry per CDR3 protein. The sample lists a few hundred thousand distinct CDR3 sequences; approximately 17% were seen once.

The source is a woman aged 18-29 years with Graves' ophthalmopathy. The V gene is TRBV7-8, the J gene TRBJ2-7, with 10 bases matching TRBD2. Sequenced input: blood. CDR3 coding DNA: TGTGCCAGCAGTTTCAAGAGCGGGGGGGGATCCATCGAGCAGTACTTC. It codes for CASSFKSGGGSIEQYF.